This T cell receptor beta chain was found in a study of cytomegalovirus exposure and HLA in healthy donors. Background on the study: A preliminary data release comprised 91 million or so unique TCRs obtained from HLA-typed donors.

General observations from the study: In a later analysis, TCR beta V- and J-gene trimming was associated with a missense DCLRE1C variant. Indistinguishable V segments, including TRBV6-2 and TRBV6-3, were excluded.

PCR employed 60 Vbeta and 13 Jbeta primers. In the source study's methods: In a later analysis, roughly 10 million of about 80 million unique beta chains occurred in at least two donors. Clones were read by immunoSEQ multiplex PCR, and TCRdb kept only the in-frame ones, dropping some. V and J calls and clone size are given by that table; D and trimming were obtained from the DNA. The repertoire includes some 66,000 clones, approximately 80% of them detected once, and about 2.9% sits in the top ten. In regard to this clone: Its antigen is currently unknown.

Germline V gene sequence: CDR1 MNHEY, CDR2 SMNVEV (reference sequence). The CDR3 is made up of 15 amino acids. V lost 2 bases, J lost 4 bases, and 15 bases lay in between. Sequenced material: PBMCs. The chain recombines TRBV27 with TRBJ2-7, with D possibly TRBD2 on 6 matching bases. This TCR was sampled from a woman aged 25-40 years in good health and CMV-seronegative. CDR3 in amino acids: CASSLKARGMYEQYF. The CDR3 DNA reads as TGTGCCAGCAGTTTAAAAGCGCGGGGAATGTACGAGCAGTACTTC.